This T cell receptor (beta chain) was sequenced during a study of early T cells in non-severe SARS-CoV-2 infection. Across the whole study: Sequencing of unsorted whole blood was done on bulk RNA, leaving chains unpaired. Study-wide findings and caveats: Using VDJdb, the matching emphasized anti-spike CD8 responses while missing private and CD4 specificities.

V lost 8 bases to trimming and J lost 10 bases, with 14 bases between them. CDR1 and CDR2 from the germline V gene are MNHNY and SVGAGI (reference sequence). CDR3 length: 11 residues. TCRdb reprocessed the 5' RACE reads via MiXCR and lists one record per CDR3 protein. The sample lists tens of thousands of distinct CDR3 sequences; more than 13% were seen once. This clonotype came up many times. Antigen unknown. Material: whole blood. The receptor was derived from an adult who was a healthcare worker with PCR-confirmed SARS-CoV-2 infection or an uninfected control (not recorded which). The V call is TRBV6-6, the J call TRBJ1-1; D unclear. DNA for the CDR3: TGTGCCAGCTTAGAATCATGGATAGCTTTCTTT. Translated: CASLESWIAFF.